This TCR beta chain is drawn from a study of OX40 agonist ivuxolimab in advanced cancers. Study-wide points: People who partly responded at 0.1-3.0 mg/kg had some of the least clonal expansion seen. Dosing at 0.1 to 3.0 mg/kg was accompanied by clonal expansion of CD4+ and CD8+ blood T cells by week 6.

Repertoires were generated with immunoSEQ multiplex PCR, while TCRdb's copy carries only in-frame clones and drops some. The sample holds over 95,000 clones; around 96% are singletons and the top ten take 2%. Note on this clone: No antigen is known for it.

CDR1 is MRHNA and CDR2 is SNTAGT in the germline V gene. Trimming took 3 bases from V and 3 from J, leaving 6 bases between them. This CDR3 has 13 residues. This sequence originates from an adult with an advanced solid tumor such as melanoma, head and neck, liver or kidney cancer. The V call is TRBV6-4, the J call TRBJ2-1; D not certain. The sample in question was CD4+ or CD8+ T cells sorted from blood, obtained in a trial of the OX40 agonist ivuxolimab. The CDR3 here is CASSDLGYNEQFF. CDR3 in DNA: TGTGCCAGCAGTGATCTCGGCTACAATGAGCAGTTCTTC.